This T cell receptor (beta chain) was profiled in a study of identical twins. Study-level points and caveats: The authors noted that invariant MAIT and iNKT cells could partly confound zero-insertion analyses. With abundant cord blood beta clonotypes, insertions were fewer; memory repertoires showed no such pattern. For out-of-frame beta sequences, excess twin sharing was weaker.

There are many counts of this clonotype. What it binds is not known. A universal primer binding site was introduced by template switching. The final cDNA contained unique molecular identifiers. TCRdb independently ran MiXCR on the 5' RACE reads; one entry per CDR3 protein. This table has about 100,000 distinct CDR3 sequences, 5.9% appearing once. Germline CDR1 MNHNS, CDR2 SASEGT. This CDR3 is built from 15 residues. The trim removed 6 bases at V and 0 bases at J, leaving 5 bases unmatched. This clonotype was obtained from a woman aged 50 to 60 in good health. The chain employs TRBV6-1 and TRBJ1-5, with 7 positions matching TRBD1. The sequenced sample was memory T cells sorted from blood. The chain's CDR3 is CASRTTGNSNQPQHF. In nucleotides, the CDR3 is TGTGCCAGCAGGACGACAGGGAATAGCAATCAGCCCCAGCATTTT.